The 3 T cell receptor beta chains below all came from one sample that was sequenced in a study of OX40 agonist ivuxolimab in advanced cancers. The repertoire was sequenced with immunoSEQ multiplex PCR; TCRdb's copy has only in-frame clones and lacks some. The table includes around 41,000 clones, 70% to 90% detected once. The sample in question was CD4+ or CD8+ T cells sorted from blood, obtained in a trial of the OX40 agonist ivuxolimab. These receptors all come from an adult with an advanced solid tumor such as melanoma, head and neck, liver or kidney cancer.

V usage is TRBV5-6 and J usage is TRBJ2-7; unclear D gene. Trimming left V 2 bases short and J 2 bases short, with 8 bases between. There are 13 residues in the CDR3. From germline, CDR1 is SGHDT and CDR2 YYEEEE. CDR3 bases: TGTGCCAGCAGCTTACAAGTACCCTACGAGCAGTACTTC. Translating gives CASSLQVPYEQYF.

The rearrangement uses TRBV6-5 and TRBJ2-7, with a weak D call TRBD2 (6 bases). This CDR3 has 12 residues. Trimming removed 7 bases from V and 1 base from J, with 8 bases in between. CDR1 and CDR2 from the germline V gene are MNHEY and SVGAGI. The CDR3 DNA follows: TGTGCCAGCACCGGGACTTCCTACGAGCAGTACTTC. It specifies CASTGTSYEQYF.

DNA for the CDR3: TGTGCCAGCAGCTTACAGGGGAACACTGAAGCTTTCTTT. This encodes CASSLQGNTEAFF. The rearrangement links TRBV7-9 to TRBJ1-1, with a tentative D call TRBD1 (5 bases). Trimming stripped 2 bases from V and 1 base from J, with 5 bases between. The CDR3 spans 13 residues. From germline, CDR1 is SEHNR and CDR2 FQNEAQ (reference sequence).